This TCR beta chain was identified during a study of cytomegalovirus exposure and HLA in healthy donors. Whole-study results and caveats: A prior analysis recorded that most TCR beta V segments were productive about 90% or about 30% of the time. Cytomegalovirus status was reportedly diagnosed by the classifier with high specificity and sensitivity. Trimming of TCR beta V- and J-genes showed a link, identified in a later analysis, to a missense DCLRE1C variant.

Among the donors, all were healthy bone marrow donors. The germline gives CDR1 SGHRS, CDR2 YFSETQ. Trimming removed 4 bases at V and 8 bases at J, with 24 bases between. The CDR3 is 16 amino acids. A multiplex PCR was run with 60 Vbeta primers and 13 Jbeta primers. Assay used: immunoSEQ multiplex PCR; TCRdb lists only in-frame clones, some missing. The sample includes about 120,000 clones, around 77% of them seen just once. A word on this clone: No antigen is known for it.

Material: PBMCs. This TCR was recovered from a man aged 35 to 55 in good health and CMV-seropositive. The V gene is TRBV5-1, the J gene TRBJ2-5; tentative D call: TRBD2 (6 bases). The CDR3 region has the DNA TGCGCCAGCAGCCGCATGGCCGGGGACTCCGGACAAACCCAGTACTTC. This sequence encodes CASSRMAGDSGQTQYF.